Listed below are T cell receptor beta chains from one sample, sequenced in a study of blood T cell repertoires in COVID-19. Data came from immunoSEQ multiplex PCR; TCRdb stores just in-frame clones and leaves some out. The table includes about 260,000 clones, around nine tenths detected once. The source material was peripheral blood. The receptors were gathered from a woman in her sixties or seventies with COVID-19, enrolled during active disease. The CDR3 runs from the conserved cysteine through the conserved F or W. A D gene is named only where the DNA matches it firmly. Not every row has a clone size; where given, it reads once, few, many or a size class.

length	V	J	D	size	DNA	CDR3
14	TRBV30	TRBJ2-7	NA	NA	TGTGCCTGGAGTGTACTCCAAAGCTCCTACGAGCAGTACTTC	CAWSVLQSSYEQYF
17	TRBV15	TRBJ2-2	NA	once	TGTGCCACCAGCAGAGATGTTACAGGAAAGTTCACCGGGGAGCTGTTTTTT	CATSRDVTGKFTGELFF
13	TRBV19	TRBJ2-4	NA	many	TGTGCCAGTAGTATCCCGGGCAAAAACATTCAGTACTTC	CASSIPGKNIQYF
15	TRBV7-2	TRBJ1-3	NA	NA	TGTGCCAGCAGCTTTCGTGGGGCCGCTGGAAACACCATATATTTT	CASSFRGAAGNTIYF
13	TRBV6-6	TRBJ1-2	NA	NA	TGTGCAGTCGGGGAGGTCGAACTCTATGGCTACACCTTC	CAVGEVELYGYTF
17	TRBV7-3	TRBJ2-2	NA	once	TGTGCCAGCAGCTTAACGCGGCAGAACACTATCACCGGGGAGCTGTTTTTT	CASSLTRQNTITGELFF
13	TRBV19	TRBJ2-7	NA	NA	TGTGCCAGTAGTTCTTCTCCCTCCTACGAGCAGTACTTC	CASSSSPSYEQYF
17	TRBV24-1	TRBJ2-2	NA	NA	TGTGCCACCAGTGATTTAACGGGGGGCGCGTACACCGGGGAGCTGTTTTTT	CATSDLTGGAYTGELFF
13	TRBV4-2	TRBJ2-3	NA	NA	TGTGCCAGCAGCCAAGTAGGGGCAGATACGCAGTATTTT	CASSQVGADTQYF
13	TRBV28	TRBJ1-5	NA	NA	TGTGCCAGCAGTCTTCCGGGTCATCAGCCCCAGCATTTT	CASSLPGHQPQHF
14	TRBV5-4	TRBJ1-3	NA	NA	TGTGCCAGCAGACAGGATTACTCTGGAAACACCATATATTTT	CASRQDYSGNTIYF
15	TRBV5-1	TRBJ1-1	NA	NA	TGCGCCAGCAGCTTGGACAGCCTGGGGAACACTGAAGCTTTCTTT	CASSLDSLGNTEAFF
16	TRBV28	TRBJ2-4	NA	NA	TGTGCCAGCAGCGATTATGTCGTAGAGGCCAAAAACATTCAGTACTTC	CASSDYVVEAKNIQYF
14	TRBV4-1	TRBJ1-5	TRBD1	once	TGCGCCAGCGAGGCGGGACAGGGGTATCAGCCCCAGCATTTT	CASEAGQGYQPQHF
13	TRBV12-3/TRBV12-4	TRBJ1-5	NA	NA	TGTGCCAGCACTACGGACACGGATCAGCCCCAGCATTTT	CASTTDTDQPQHF
13	TRBV5-8	TRBJ2-2	NA	NA	TGTGCCAGCAGACCACAGCACACCGGGGAGCTGTTTTTT	CASRPQHTGELFF
13	TRBV12-5	TRBJ2-4	NA	NA	TGTGCTAGTGCCCCACTAGACGGATCCATTCAGTACTTC	CASAPLDGSIQYF
13	TRBV9	TRBJ2-7	NA	NA	TGTGCCAGCAGCGTAGAGGGGGTTGGCGAGCAGTACTTC	CASSVEGVGEQYF
14	TRBV7-3	TRBJ2-2	TRBD1	NA	TGTGCCAGCAGCCCGACAGGGGCCGGCGGGGAGCTGTTTTTT	CASSPTGAGGELFF
15	TRBV3-1/TRBV3-2	TRBJ2-1	TRBD2	NA	TGTGCCAGCAGCCAACGCGGGAGGGCCGGTAATGAGCAGTTCTTC	CASSQRGRAGNEQFF
17	TRBV5-4	TRBJ2-7	TRBD2	NA	TGTGCCAGCAGCCCCCGGGGTAATCTAGCGGGAACTCACGAGCAGTACTTC	CASSPRGNLAGTHEQYF
15	TRBV24-1	TRBJ2-7	NA	once	TGTGCCACCAGTGATTCGACAGAAGCTTCCTACGAGCAGTACTTC	CATSDSTEASYEQYF
14	TRBV28	TRBJ2-3	TRBD2	NA	TGTGCCAGCAAGTCCGGGACTAGAGCTCATACGCAGTATTTT	CASKSGTRAHTQYF
16	TRBV18	TRBJ2-7	TRBD2	few	TGTGCCAGCTCACGGGAGGGACTAGCGGGATCCTACGAGCAGTACTTC	CASSREGLAGSYEQYF
16	TRBV6-6	TRBJ1-3	NA	NA	TGTGCCAGCAGTTACGAGGGGAGGGAAGGTGGAAACACCATATATTTT	CASSYEGREGGNTIYF
16	TRBV7-2	TRBJ2-7	NA	NA	TGTGCCAGCAGCCGCCTCCTAGCGTCTAGCTCCTACGAGCAGTACTTC	CASSRLLASSSYEQYF
15	TRBV19	TRBJ1-2	NA	NA	TGTGCCAGTAGCACGACAGCAAATGCTAACTATGGCTACACCTTC	CASSTTANANYGYTF
13	TRBV19	TRBJ1-1	TRBD1	NA	TGTGCCAGTAGTACGACAGGGGGGACTGAAGCTTTCTTT	CASSTTGGTEAFF
13	TRBV4-2	TRBJ2-7	NA	NA	TGTGCCAGCAGCCACAGAAACTCCTACGAGCAGTACTTC	CASSHRNSYEQYF
14	TRBV28	TRBJ1-2	NA	NA	TGTGCCAGCAGTTTACCAAGACTCTACTATGGCTACACCTTC	CASSLPRLYYGYTF
16	TRBV5-1	TRBJ2-3	NA	NA	TGCGCCAGCAGCTATCGACAGGCCGCTAGCACAGATACGCAGTATTTT	CASSYRQAASTDTQYF
14	TRBV30	TRBJ2-3	NA	NA	TGTGCCTGGAACCCATGGGCCCACACAGATACGCAGTATTTT	CAWNPWAHTDTQYF
16	TRBV6-6	TRBJ1-1	TRBD1	NA	TGTGCCAGCAGGGAAACACCGGGACAGGGGAACACTGAAGCTTTCTTT	CASRETPGQGNTEAFF
16	TRBV19	TRBJ2-7	TRBD1	NA	TGTGCCAGTAGTAGGGCAGGGACAGGAGCTCCCTACGAGCAGTACTTC	CASSRAGTGAPYEQYF
15	TRBV3-1/TRBV3-2	TRBJ2-7	TRBD1	NA	TGTGCCAGCAGCCAAGTTTCTGGGACAGGGAGCGAGCAGTACTTC	CASSQVSGTGSEQYF
17	TRBV7-8	TRBJ2-2	NA	few	TGTGCCAGCAGCTTAGGTTTGCTACGCGGCGGGGCCGGGGAGCTGTTTTTT	CASSLGLLRGGAGELFF
12	TRBV28	TRBJ1-2	NA	NA	TGTGCCAGCGGTCAGGGGTACTATGGCTACACCTTC	CASGQGYYGYTF
17	TRBV4-3	TRBJ2-5	NA	NA	TGCGCCAGCAGCCATAATCTTGGGCGATCGTACCAAGAGACCCAGTACTTC	CASSHNLGRSYQETQYF
17	TRBV28	TRBJ1-5	TRBD1	NA	TGTGCCAGCAGTTCGGGACAGAGAGTAAATGGCAATCAGCCCCAGCATTTT	CASSSGQRVNGNQPQHF
12	TRBV28	TRBJ1-5	NA	NA	TGTGCCAGCAGTAAACCAGGTCAGCCCCAGCATTTT	CASSKPGQPQHF
13	TRBV19	TRBJ1-6	NA	few	TGTGCCAGTAGAGAGTATGAGGGTTCACCCCTCCACTTT	CASREYEGSPLHF
15	TRBV12-5	TRBJ2-7	NA	few	TGTGCTAGTGGTTGGGGGGACGACCGTTCCTACGAGCAGTACTTC	CASGWGDDRSYEQYF
14	TRBV10-3	TRBJ2-7	TRBD2	NA	TGTGCCATCAGTCAGCGGGAGAGTTTCTACGAGCAGTACTTC	CAISQRESFYEQYF
15	TRBV19	TRBJ1-1	NA	NA	TGTGCCAGTAGTGTGAAGACAGCGATGAACACTGAAGCTTTCTTT	CASSVKTAMNTEAFF
13	TRBV6-5	TRBJ1-1	NA	once	TGTGCCAGCATCGGCTACAGTAACACTGAAGCTTTCTTT	CASIGYSNTEAFF
14	TRBV6-5	TRBJ1-5	TRBD1	NA	TGTGCCAACGGACAGGGGAGGAACAATCAGCCCCAGCATTTT	CANGQGRNNQPQHF
10	TRBV12-3/TRBV12-4	TRBJ1-2	NA	NA	TGTGCCAGCAGAAATGGACATCTCAACTTC	CASRNGHLNF
15	TRBV29-1	TRBJ1-2	TRBD1	few	TGCAGCGTTGATGGGACAGGGGGCGCTTACGATGGCTACACCTTC	CSVDGTGGAYDGYTF
15	TRBV4-1	TRBJ2-1	TRBD2	NA	TGCGCCAGCAGCCAAGGGACTAGCGGGTACAATGAGCAGTTCTTC	CASSQGTSGYNEQFF
13	TRBV11-1	TRBJ1-1	TRBD1	NA	TGTGCCAGCAGCCCCCGACAGGGGACTGAAGCTTTCTTT	CASSPRQGTEAFF
14	TRBV3-1/TRBV3-2	TRBJ1-2	NA	NA	TGTGCCAGCAGCCACCGGGACATCAACTATGGCTACACCTTC	CASSHRDINYGYTF
13	TRBV6-4	TRBJ2-3	NA	NA	TGTGCCAGCCGAGCGAGGGAAACAGATACGCAGTATTTT	CASRARETDTQYF
12	TRBV28	TRBJ1-1	NA	NA	TGTGCCAGCACCAGGGCGAGCACTGAAGCTTTCTTT	CASTRASTEAFF
16	TRBV7-9	TRBJ1-2	NA	NA	TGTGCCAGCAGCTTAGGTTCGGGCAGGGGTAACTATGGCTACACCTTC	CASSLGSGRGNYGYTF
12	TRBV5-1	TRBJ2-7	NA	NA	TGCGCCAGCAGCTTCGGTACCTACGAGCAGTACTTC	CASSFGTYEQYF
16	TRBV5-8	TRBJ2-3	TRBD1	NA	TGTGCCAGCAGCCGCAGGACAGGGCCCAGCACAGATACGCAGTATTTT	CASSRRTGPSTDTQYF
13	TRBV7-6	TRBJ2-7	NA	NA	TGTGCCAGCAGCCCGACGGGAGTATACGAGCAGTACTTC	CASSPTGVYEQYF
15	TRBV20-1	TRBJ1-6	NA	few	TGCAGTGCTAGTGGGGGGGGCGCGGGTGATTCACCCCTCCACTTT	CSASGGGAGDSPLHF
18	TRBV7-9	TRBJ2-3	TRBD2	once	TGTGCCAGCAGCTCCCTAGCGGGAGGCCATCTCGGGGAAGATACGCAGTATTTT	CASSSLAGGHLGEDTQYF
17	TRBV18	TRBJ1-1	NA	NA	TGTGCCAGCTCAACCAAAGGACGGGGGATTGGCTTGACTGAAGCTTTCTTT	CASSTKGRGIGLTEAFF